This T cell receptor beta chain was sequenced for a study of spatial heterogeneity in lung cancer. Each CDR3 protein gets one entry after TCRdb re-called the 5' RACE reads with MiXCR. There are approximately 100,000 distinct CDR3 sequences in the sample; approximately 19% occur only once, and just over 20% lies in the top ten. Findings and limits, study-wide: Ubiquitous expanded tumor TCRs were seen in blood more at resection than at follow-up.

Time point defined: blood at routine non-recurrence follow-up after resection. As to this clonotype: Its target is unknown.

The V gene's germline CDR1 is LNHDA and CDR2 SQIVND (reference sequence). V lost 4 bases and J lost 1, with 10 bases in between. The CDR3 is 14 amino acids. The TCR originated in a male donor with early-stage non-small cell lung cancer. This sequence joins TRBV19 and TRBJ1-1; no reliable D call. This sample comprised PBMCs, obtained at follow-up. The CDR3, as DNA: TGTGCCAGTAGTACTTCCCGGGGGAACACTGAAGCTTTCTTT. It yields the protein CASSTSRGNTEAFF.